This T cell receptor (beta chain) derives from a study of vaccination and CD4 T cells after COVID-19. On the study more broadly: In the convalescent cohort, there were six males and four females, two of them Hispanic.

The treatment was: approximately nine-day PBMC culture with coronavirus spike peptide pools or control peptides (ViraFEST assay). Per well, 1.5 million to 2.5 million PBMCs were cultured in the presence of 9 to 10 IU/ml IL-2 and 9 to 10 ug/ml peptide pools. The CDR3 has 13 amino acids. J gave up 4 bases and V 5 bases, and 4 bases lay outside the gene matches. Per germline, CDR1 DFQATT and CDR2 SNEGSKA (reference sequence). With regard to this clonotype: Its antigen is still unknown.

Cultured CD4+ T-cell DNA underwent Oncomine TCR Beta short-read sequencing. TCRdb re-analysed the PCR reads in MiXCR, keeping a single row per CDR3 protein. The profile shows around 14,000 distinct CDR3 sequences, 53% of them singletons. Overall study results and limits: Of the reactive clones in convalescent patients, a median about 86% showed up only post-vaccination.

J is TRBJ2-7 and V is TRBV20-1; 11 nucleotides line up with TRBD2. Sequencing was done on a sample of CD4+ T cells from blood, cultured in vitro. The sequence was collected from a human donor who had recovered from COVID-19. This CDR3 is CSARGLADYEQYF. CDR3 nucleotide sequence: TGCAGTGCTCGGGGACTAGCGGATTACGAGCAGTACTTC.